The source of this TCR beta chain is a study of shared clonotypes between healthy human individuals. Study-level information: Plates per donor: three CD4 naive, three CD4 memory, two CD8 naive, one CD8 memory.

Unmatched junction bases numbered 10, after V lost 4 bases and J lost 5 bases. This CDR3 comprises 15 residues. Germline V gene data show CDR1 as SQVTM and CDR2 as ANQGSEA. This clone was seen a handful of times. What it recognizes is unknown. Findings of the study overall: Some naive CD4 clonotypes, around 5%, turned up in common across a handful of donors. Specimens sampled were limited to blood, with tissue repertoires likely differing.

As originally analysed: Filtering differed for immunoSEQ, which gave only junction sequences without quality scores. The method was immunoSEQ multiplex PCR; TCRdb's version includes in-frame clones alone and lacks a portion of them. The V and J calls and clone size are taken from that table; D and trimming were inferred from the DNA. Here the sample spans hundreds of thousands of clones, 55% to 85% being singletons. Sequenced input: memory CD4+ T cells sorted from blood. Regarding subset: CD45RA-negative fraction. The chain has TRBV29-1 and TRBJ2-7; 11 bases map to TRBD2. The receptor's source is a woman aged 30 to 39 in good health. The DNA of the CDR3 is TGCAGCGTTGTTCCGGCTAGCGGGAGGCTCAACGAGCAGTACTTC. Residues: CSVVPASGRLNEQYF.